Here is one T cell receptor (beta chain) with its context. Its antigen is unidentified. Libraries were prepared by immunoSEQ multiplex PCR; TCRdb keeps only in-frame clonotypes and omits some of them. This repertoire shows tens of thousands of clones, almost 85% found once; its top ten account for 1% to 1.5%. These data originate in a study of OX40 agonist ivuxolimab in advanced cancers. Whole-study results and caveats: Among some nonresponders, normalized T-cell clonal expansion was also low.

Exclusion of a patient followed from autoimmune disease history or systemic immunosuppression. CDR3 size: 12 residues. Between the trimmed V and J ends, which lost 4 bases and 8 bases, there was a span of 11 bases. CDR1 and CDR2 from the germline V gene are SGHTA and FQGNSA. The chain couples TRBV7-2 to TRBJ1-1; no reliable D call. The sequenced sample was CD4+ or CD8+ T cells sorted from blood, obtained in a trial of the OX40 agonist ivuxolimab. The clonotype originates from an adult with an advanced solid tumor such as melanoma, head and neck, liver or kidney cancer. In DNA, the CDR3 is TGTGCCAGCAGCTCCGGTTCCAGGGAAGCTTTCTTT. Translating it yields CASSSGSREAFF.